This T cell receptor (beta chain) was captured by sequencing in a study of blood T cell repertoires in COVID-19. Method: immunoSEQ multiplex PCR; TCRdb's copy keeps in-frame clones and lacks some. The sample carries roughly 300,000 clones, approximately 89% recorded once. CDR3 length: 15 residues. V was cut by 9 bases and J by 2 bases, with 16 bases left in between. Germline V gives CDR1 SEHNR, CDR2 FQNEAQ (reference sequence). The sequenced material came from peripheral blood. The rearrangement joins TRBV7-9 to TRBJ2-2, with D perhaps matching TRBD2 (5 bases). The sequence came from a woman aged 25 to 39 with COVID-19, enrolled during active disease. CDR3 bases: TGTGCCAGTCAAGGACGGGAAGAAAACACCGGGGAGCTGTTTTTT. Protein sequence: CASQGREENTGELFF.